This paragraph reports one T cell receptor (beta chain). The antigen remains unidentified. This CDR3 region has 11 residues. Deletions cut 2 bases from V and 3 bases from J, with 5 bases between. Germline loops: CDR1 DFQATT, CDR2 SNEGSKA (reference sequence). Some clones are missing from TCRdb's copy, which holds only in-frame ones; the method was immunoSEQ multiplex PCR. Altogether some 40,000 clones are present, around three quarters being singletons, with the ten largest covering about 3.8%. The entry originates in a study of T cell responses to AZD1222 COVID-19 vaccine. Whole-study results and caveats: Donors skewed white British and female; clonal diversity was possibly underestimated. Of the AZD1222 recipients, only five to seven were seropositive at baseline. Two doses of AZD1222 preceded a rise in Spike-specific TCR breadth and depth.

The chain carries TRBV20-1 and TRBJ2-7, with D unresolved. This TCR was sampled from an adult in good health. The starting material was peripheral blood, obtained on day 0 of AZD1222 vaccination. The CDR3 coding sequence is TGCAGTGCTAGAAGCAGCTACGAGCAGTACTTC. Translation: CSARSSYEQYF.